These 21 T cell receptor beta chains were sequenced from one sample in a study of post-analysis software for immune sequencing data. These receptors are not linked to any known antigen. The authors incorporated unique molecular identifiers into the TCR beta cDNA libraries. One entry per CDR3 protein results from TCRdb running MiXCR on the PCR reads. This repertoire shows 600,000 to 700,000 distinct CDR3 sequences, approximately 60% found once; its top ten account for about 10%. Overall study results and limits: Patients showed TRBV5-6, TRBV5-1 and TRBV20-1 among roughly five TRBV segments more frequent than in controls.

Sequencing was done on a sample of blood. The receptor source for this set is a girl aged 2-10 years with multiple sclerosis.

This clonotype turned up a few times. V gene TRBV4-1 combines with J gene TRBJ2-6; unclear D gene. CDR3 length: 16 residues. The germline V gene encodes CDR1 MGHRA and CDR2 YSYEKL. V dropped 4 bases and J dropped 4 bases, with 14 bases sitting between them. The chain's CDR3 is CASSLEVAPGANVLTF. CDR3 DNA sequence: TGCGCCAGCAGCCTCGAAGTGGCTCCCGGGGCCAACGTCCTGACTTTC.

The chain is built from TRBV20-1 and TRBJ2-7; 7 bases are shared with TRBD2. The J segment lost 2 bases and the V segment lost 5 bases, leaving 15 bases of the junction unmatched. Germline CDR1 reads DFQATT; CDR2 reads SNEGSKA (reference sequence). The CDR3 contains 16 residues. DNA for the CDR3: TGCAGTGCTGAAGAGATCACTAGCGCGATTCCCTACGAGCAGTACTTC. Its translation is CSAEEITSAIPYEQYF.

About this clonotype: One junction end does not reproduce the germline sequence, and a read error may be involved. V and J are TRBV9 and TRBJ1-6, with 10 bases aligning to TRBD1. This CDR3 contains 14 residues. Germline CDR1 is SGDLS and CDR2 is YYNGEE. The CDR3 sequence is CASSEDRGASSLHF. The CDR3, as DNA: TGTGCCAGCAGCGAGGACAGGGGGGCTTCATCCCTCCACTTT.

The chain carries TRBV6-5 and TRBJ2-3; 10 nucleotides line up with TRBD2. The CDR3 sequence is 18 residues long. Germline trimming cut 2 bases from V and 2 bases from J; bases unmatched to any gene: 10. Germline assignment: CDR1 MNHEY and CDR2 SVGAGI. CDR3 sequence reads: CASSYGGLAGDLTDTQYF. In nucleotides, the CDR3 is TGTGCCAGCAGTTACGGTGGGCTAGCGGGGGACCTCACAGATACGCAGTATTTT.

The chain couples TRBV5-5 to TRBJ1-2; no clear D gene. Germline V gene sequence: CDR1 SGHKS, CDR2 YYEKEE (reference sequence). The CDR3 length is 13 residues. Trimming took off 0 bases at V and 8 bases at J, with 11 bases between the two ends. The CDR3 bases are TGTGCCAGCAGCTTGGACCACACCCGAGGCTACACCTTC. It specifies CASSLDHTRGYTF.

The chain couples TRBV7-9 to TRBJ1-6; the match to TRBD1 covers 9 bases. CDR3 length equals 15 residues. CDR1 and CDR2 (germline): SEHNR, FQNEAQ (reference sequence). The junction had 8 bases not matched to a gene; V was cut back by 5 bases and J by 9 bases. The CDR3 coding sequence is TGTGCCAGCAGCCGCTGGACAGGGGAGAGTTCACCCCTCCACTTT. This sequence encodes CASSRWTGESSPLHF.

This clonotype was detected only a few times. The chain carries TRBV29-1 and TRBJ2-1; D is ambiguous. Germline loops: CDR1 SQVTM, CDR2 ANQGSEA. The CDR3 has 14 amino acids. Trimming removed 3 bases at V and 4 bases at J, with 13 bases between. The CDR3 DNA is TGCAGCGTTGAGACGGGCGCCTTGTACAATGAGCAGTTCTTC. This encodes CSVETGALYNEQFF.

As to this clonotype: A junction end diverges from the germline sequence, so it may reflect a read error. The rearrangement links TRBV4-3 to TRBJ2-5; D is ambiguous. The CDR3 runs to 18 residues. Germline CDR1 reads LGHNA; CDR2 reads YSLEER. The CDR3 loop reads CASGQDPPTDANQETQYF. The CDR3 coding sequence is TGCGCCAGCGGCCAAGACCCTCCGACGGACGCCAACCAAGAGACCCAGTACTTC.

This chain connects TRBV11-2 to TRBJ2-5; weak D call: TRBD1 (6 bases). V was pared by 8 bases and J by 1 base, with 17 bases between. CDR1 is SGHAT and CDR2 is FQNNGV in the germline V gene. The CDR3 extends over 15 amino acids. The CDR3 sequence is CASAGDTETQETQYF. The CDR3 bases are TGTGCCAGCGCAGGGGACACGGAGACCCAAGAGACCCAGTACTTC.

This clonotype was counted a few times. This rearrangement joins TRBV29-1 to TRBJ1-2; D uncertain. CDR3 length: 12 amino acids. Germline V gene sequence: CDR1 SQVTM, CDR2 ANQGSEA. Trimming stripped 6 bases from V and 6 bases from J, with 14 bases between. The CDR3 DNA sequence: TGCAGCGTAGCGCGACCAACCGATGGCTACACCTTC. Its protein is CSVARPTDGYTF.

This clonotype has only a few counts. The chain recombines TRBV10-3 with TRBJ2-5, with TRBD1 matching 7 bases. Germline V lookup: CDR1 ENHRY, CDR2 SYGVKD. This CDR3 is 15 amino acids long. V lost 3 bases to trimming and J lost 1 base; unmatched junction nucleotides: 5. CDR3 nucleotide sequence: TGTGCCATCAGTGAACCCAGGGGGATCCAAGAGACCCAGTACTTC. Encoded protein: CAISEPRGIQETQYF.

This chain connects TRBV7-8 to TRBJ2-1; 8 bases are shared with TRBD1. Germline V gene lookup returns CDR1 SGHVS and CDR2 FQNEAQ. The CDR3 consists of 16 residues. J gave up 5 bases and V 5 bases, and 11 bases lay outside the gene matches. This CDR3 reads CASSLILVTGDNEQFF. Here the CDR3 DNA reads TGTGCCAGCAGCCTTATCTTAGTGACAGGGGACAATGAGCAGTTCTTC.

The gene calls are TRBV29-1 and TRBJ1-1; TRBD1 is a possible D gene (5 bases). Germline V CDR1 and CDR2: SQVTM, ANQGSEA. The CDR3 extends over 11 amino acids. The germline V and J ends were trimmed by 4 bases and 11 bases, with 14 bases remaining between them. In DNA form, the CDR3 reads TGCAGCGTTGGGACGGGGCTATGGGCTTTCTTT. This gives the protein CSVGTGLWAFF.

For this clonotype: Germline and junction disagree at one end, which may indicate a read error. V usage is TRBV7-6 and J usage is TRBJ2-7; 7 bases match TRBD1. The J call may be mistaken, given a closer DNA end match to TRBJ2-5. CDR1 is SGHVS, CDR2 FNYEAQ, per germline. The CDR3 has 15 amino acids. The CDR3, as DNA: TGTGCCAGCAGCTCATCTACAGGGGACCAAGTGACCCAGTACTTC. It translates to CASSSSTGDQVTQYF.

The CDR3 loop reads CATSRERLSYEQYF. The CDR3 coding sequence is TGTGCCACCAGCAGAGAAAGACTATCATACGAGCAGTACTTC. The chain joins TRBV15 to TRBJ2-5; D may be TRBD2 (5 bases). Near its end, the DNA agrees better with TRBJ2-7, so the J call may be wrong. Germline V gives CDR1 LNHNV, CDR2 YYDKDF (reference sequence). This CDR3 has 14 amino acids.

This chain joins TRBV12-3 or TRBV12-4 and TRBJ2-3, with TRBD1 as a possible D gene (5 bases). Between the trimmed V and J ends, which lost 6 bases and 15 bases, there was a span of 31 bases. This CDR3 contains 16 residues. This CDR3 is CASSADNPMLPDTEYF. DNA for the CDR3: TGTGCCAGCAGCGCGGACAACCCGATGCTCCCAGATACGGAATATTTT.

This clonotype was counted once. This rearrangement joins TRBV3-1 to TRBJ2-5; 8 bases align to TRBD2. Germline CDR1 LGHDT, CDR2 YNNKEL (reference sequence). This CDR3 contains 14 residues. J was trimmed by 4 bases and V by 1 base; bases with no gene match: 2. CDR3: CASSQVLAGETQYF. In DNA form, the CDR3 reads TGTGCCAGCAGCCAAGTCCTAGCGGGAGAGACCCAGTACTTC.

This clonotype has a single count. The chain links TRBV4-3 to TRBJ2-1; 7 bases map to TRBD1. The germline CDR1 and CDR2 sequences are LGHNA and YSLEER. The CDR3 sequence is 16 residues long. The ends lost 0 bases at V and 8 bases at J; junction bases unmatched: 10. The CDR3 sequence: CASSQDTGAFDDEQFF. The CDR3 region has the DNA TGCGCCAGCAGCCAAGATACAGGGGCTTTCGACGATGAGCAGTTCTTC.

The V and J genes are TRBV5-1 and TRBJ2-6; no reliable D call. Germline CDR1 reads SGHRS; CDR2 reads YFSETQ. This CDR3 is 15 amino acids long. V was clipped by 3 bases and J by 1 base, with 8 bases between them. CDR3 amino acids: CASSSSWSGANVLTF. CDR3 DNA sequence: TGCGCCAGCAGCTCATCATGGTCTGGGGCCAACGTCCTGACTTTC. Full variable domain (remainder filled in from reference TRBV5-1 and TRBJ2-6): KAGVTQTPRYLIKTRGQQVTLSCSPISGHRSVSWYQQTPGQGLQFLFEYFSETQRNKGNFPGRFSGRQFSNSRSEMNVSTLELGDSALYLCASSSSWSGANVLTFGAGSRLTVL.

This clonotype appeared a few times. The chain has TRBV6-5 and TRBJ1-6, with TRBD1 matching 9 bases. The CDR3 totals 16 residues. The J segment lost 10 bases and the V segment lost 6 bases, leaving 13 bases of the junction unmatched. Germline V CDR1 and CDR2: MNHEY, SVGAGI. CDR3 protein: CASSPRRTGVRSPLHF. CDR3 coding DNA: TGTGCCAGCAGCCCCAGGAGGACAGGGGTTAGGTCACCCCTCCACTTT.

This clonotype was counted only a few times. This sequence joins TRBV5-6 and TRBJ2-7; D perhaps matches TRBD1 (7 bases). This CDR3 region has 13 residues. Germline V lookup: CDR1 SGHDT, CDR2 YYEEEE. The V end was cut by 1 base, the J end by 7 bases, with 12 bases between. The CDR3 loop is CASSLPAGGEQYF. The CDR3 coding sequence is TGTGCCAGCAGCTTGCCTGCAGGGGGGGAGCAGTACTTC.